This T cell receptor beta chain was recorded in a study of blood T cell repertoires in COVID-19. Study overall: Acute-phase and convalescent COVID-19 samples originated in the United States, Italy and Spain. In each case, the material was cDNA or gDNA derived from T cells, B-cell-depleted T cells, or PBMCs.

The authors' processing: Counts of nucleated cells, estimated from reference gene primer amplification, were obtained. Clones were sequenced by immunoSEQ multiplex PCR, and TCRdb holds only the in-frame ones, with some missing. V and J calls and clone size follow that table, whereas D and trimming were derived from the DNA. Of just over 250,000 clones listed, approximately 89% are singletons. There are 15 residues in the CDR3. CDR1 and CDR2 from the germline V gene are KGHDR and SFDVKD. The V gene end was trimmed by 7 bases and the J gene end by 2 bases; junction bases not matched to a gene: 6. Specimen: peripheral blood. This TCR derives from a woman between 45 and 65 years old with acute or convalescent COVID-19. V is TRBV24-1 and J is TRBJ1-2, with 10 bases identical to TRBD1. CDR3 DNA sequence: TGTGCCACCAGGGGGACAGGGGAAATGAACTATGGCTACACCTTC. Translated: CATRGTGEMNYGYTF.